The next 24 T cell receptor beta chains were all read from a single sample in a study of T-cell memory formation after mild COVID-19. TCRdb re-called the 5' RACE reads through MiXCR, storing one row per CDR3 protein. The sample shows 300,000 to 350,000 distinct CDR3 sequences, approximately 13% of them seen only once. The sample taken for sequencing was PBMCs or a T cell subset sorted from them (not recorded which). These receptors originate from a man aged 18 to 29 who had mild COVID-19 (a few samples of this study predate the infection). Cell type and time point are not known.

In its sample, this clonotype was seen a few times. The chain couples TRBV3-1 to TRBJ1-1, with D hard to call. The CDR3 loop spans 14 amino acids. Trimming took 0 bases from V and 5 from J, leaving 10 bases between them. CDR1 LGHDT and CDR2 YNNKEL come from the germline V gene (reference sequence). CDR3 amino acids: CASSQDMIGTEAFF. CDR3 nucleotides: TGTGCCAGCAGCCAAGACATGATTGGGACTGAAGCTTTCTTT.

In nucleotides, the CDR3 is TGTGCCAGCAGCCTTCTGAGCGGGGTTTACAATGAGCAGTTCTTC. Translated: CASSLLSGVYNEQFF. This rearrangement joins TRBV9 to TRBJ2-1, with TRBD2 matching 7 bases. J gave up 4 bases and V 4 bases, and 8 bases lay outside the gene matches. Germline CDR1 reads SGDLS; CDR2 reads YYNGEE. The CDR3 totals 15 residues.

V and J are TRBV9 and TRBJ1-1, with a tentative D call TRBD1 (6 bases). This CDR3 comprises 15 residues. Germline assignment: CDR1 SGDLS and CDR2 YYNGEE. V was cut by 0 bases and J by 8 bases, with 17 bases left in between. CDR3 in amino acids: CASSVGGRGVREAFF. The CDR3 region has the DNA TGTGCCAGCAGCGTAGGGGGTAGGGGGGTGCGAGAAGCTTTCTTT. The whole variable domain, filled in from reference TRBV9 and TRBJ1-1, reads DSGVTQTPKHLITATGQRVTLRCSPRSGDLSVYWYQQSLDQGLQFLIQYYNGEERAKGNILERFSAQQFPDLHSELNLSSLELGDSALYFCASSVGGRGVREAFFGQGTRLTVV.

This chain uses TRBV30 with TRBJ2-7; possible D gene TRBD1, 6 bases. The CDR3 runs to 16 residues. Germline V gene data show CDR1 as GTSNPN and CDR2 as SVGIG (reference sequence). V was cut by 0 bases and J by 7 bases, with 22 bases left in between. CDR3 in amino acids: CAWSVARVRGTREQYF. The CDR3 bases are TGTGCCTGGAGTGTCGCTCGGGTCAGGGGAACGAGGGAGCAGTACTTC.

V usage is TRBV27 and J usage is TRBJ2-2; 7 bases match TRBD2. The CDR3 extends over 16 amino acids. V trimming: 3 bases; J trimming: 0 bases; junction bases outside the gene matches: 4. Germline CDR1 is MNHEY and CDR2 is SMNVEV (reference sequence). The CDR3: CASSFAGATNTGELFF. The CDR3 DNA sequence: TGTGCCAGCAGTTTCGCGGGAGCCACGAACACCGGGGAGCTGTTTTTT.

In this sample, this clonotype turned up many times. The V and J genes are TRBV3-1 and TRBJ2-7, with 9 bases lining up with TRBD1. V gave up 7 bases and J gave up 3 bases; unmatched junction bases: 10. Germline lookup yields CDR1 LGHDT and CDR2 YNNKEL (reference sequence). CDR3 length equals 15 residues. CDR3 in DNA: TGTGCCAGCAACTCTCCGGGACAGGGCTACTACGAGCAGTACGTC. Translated, it gives CASNSPGQGYYEQYV.

The chain carries TRBV27 and TRBJ2-2; D may be TRBD1 or TRBD2 (6 bases each). This CDR3 is 15 amino acids long. Germline V gives CDR1 MNHEY, CDR2 SMNVEV (reference sequence). V lost 3 bases and J 9 bases, leaving 17 bases between the germline ends. This CDR3 reads CASSFRSGAIWELFF. The CDR3 DNA reads TGTGCCAGCAGTTTTCGATCGGGGGCTATCTGGGAGCTGTTTTTT.

This chain joins TRBV20-1 and TRBJ2-1; D perhaps matches TRBD1 (5 bases). CDR3 size: 15 residues. V was cut by 6 bases and J by 7 bases, with 22 bases left in between. Germline CDR1 DFQATT, CDR2 SNEGSKA (reference sequence). The CDR3 loop reads CSASKTQGLWNEQFF. The CDR3 nucleotides are TGCAGTGCCTCAAAAACCCAGGGTTTATGGAATGAGCAGTTCTTC.

This clonotype was counted many times. This chain links TRBV6-2 or TRBV6-3 with TRBJ2-3, with 9 bases fitting TRBD2. From germline, CDR1 is MNHEY and CDR2 SVGEGT. The CDR3 sequence is 16 residues long. With V trimmed by 2 bases and J by 4 bases, 7 bases remained unmatched. CDR3 sequence: CASSYPSGTVADTQYF. CDR3 coding DNA: TGTGCCAGCAGTTACCCTAGCGGGACCGTAGCAGATACGCAGTATTTT.

The rearrangement uses TRBV5-4 and TRBJ1-6; D gene unclear. The germline V and J ends were trimmed by 1 base and 8 bases, with 10 bases remaining between them. The CDR3 is made up of 14 amino acids. Per germline, CDR1 SGHNT and CDR2 YYREEE (reference sequence). Written as DNA, the CDR3 is TGTGCCAGCAGCTTGAGGTATCGGGATTCACCCCTCCACTTT. This encodes CASSLRYRDSPLHF.

The V and J genes are TRBV18 and TRBJ2-7; the D call may be TRBD1 or TRBD2 (5 bases each). The CDR3 contains 11 residues. The V gene's germline CDR1 is KGHSH and CDR2 LQKENI. DNA for the CDR3: TGTGCTTCAGGGACCTCCTACGAGCAGTACGTC. Residues: CASGTSYEQYV.

The V and J genes are TRBV11-3 and TRBJ2-7; perhaps TRBD1 as D (5 bases). The germline gives CDR1 SGHNT, CDR2 YENEEA. The V end lost 2 bases, the J end lost 2 bases, and 10 bases lay between the germline ends. This CDR3 spans 14 amino acids. This CDR3 reads CASSLNAGTYEQYF. The CDR3 DNA is TGTGCCAGCAGCTTAAATGCAGGGACCTACGAGCAGTACTTC.

A few counts support this clonotype. The rearrangement uses TRBV14 and TRBJ2-1; tentative D call: TRBD1 (6 bases). Trimming stripped 4 bases from V and 0 bases from J, with 19 bases between. CDR3 length: 18 amino acids. CDR1 and CDR2 (germline): SGHDN, FVKESK. The CDR3 nucleotides read TGTGCCAGCAGCCCGCGGACAGACACTAAAATCTCCTACAATGAGCAGTTCTTC. Translating it yields CASSPRTDTKISYNEQFF. The variable domain in full, completed from reference TRBV14 and TRBJ2-1, reads EAGVTQFPSHSVIEKGQTVTLRCDPISGHDNLYWYRRVMGKEIKFLLHFVKESKQDESGMPNNRFLAERTGGTYSTLKVQPAELEDSGVYFCASSPRTDTKISYNEQFFGPGTRLTVL.

CDR3 nucleotides: TGCAGTGCTAGCTTGGGTAGCGGCCTAAGTTATGAGCAGTTCTTC. Encoded protein: CSASLGSGLSYEQFF. The V and J genes are TRBV20-1 and TRBJ2-1; D is perhaps TRBD2 (6 bases). From germline, CDR1 is DFQATT and CDR2 SNEGSKA (reference sequence). The CDR3 runs 15 residues. Trimming stripped 3 bases from V and 8 bases from J, with 20 bases between.

This clonotype was found a few times. V is TRBV10-3 and J is TRBJ1-3; D call uncertain. V shed 2 bases and J shed 2 bases, with 4 bases lying between them. Germline V CDR1 and CDR2: ENHRY, SYGVKD. The CDR3 has 13 residues. The CDR3 loop is CAISETPGNTIYF. CDR3 bases: TGTGCCATCAGTGAGACACCTGGAAACACCATATATTTT.

In this sample, this clonotype turned up a few times. This chain joins TRBV28 and TRBJ1-6; D is undetermined. Trimming cost V 1 base and J 3 bases, with 7 bases left between them. The CDR3 has 15 residues. Germline V CDR1 and CDR2: MDHEN, SYDVKM. CDR3 sequence: CASSLLGLYNSPLHF. DNA for the CDR3: TGTGCCAGCAGTTTATTGGGTCTCTATAATTCACCCCTCCACTTT.

The chain joins TRBV11-2 to TRBJ2-2, with 9 bases that match TRBD2. The germline gives CDR1 SGHAT, CDR2 FQNNGV. The V segment lost 2 bases and the J segment 4 bases; nucleotides outside the gene matches: 8. CDR3 size: 17 residues. In DNA form, the CDR3 reads TGTGCCAGCAGCTTAATCGGCGGGGGGGCCGCCACCGGGGAGCTGTTTTTT. This translates into CASSLIGGGAATGELFF.

This clonotype turned up a few times. J is TRBJ2-3 and V is TRBV5-6; D remains ambiguous. V was shortened by 3 bases and J by 10 bases, with 12 bases between the two germline ends. Germline CDR1 reads SGHDT; CDR2 reads YYEEEE. This CDR3 comprises 12 residues. CDR3 sequence (DNA): TGTGCCAGCAGCTCCGGAGACTTCGCGCAGTATTTT. Its protein product is CASSSGDFAQYF.

The gene calls are TRBV6-1 and TRBJ2-1; tentatively, D is TRBD1 (6 bases). This CDR3 is built from 14 residues. Trimming took off 0 bases at V and 10 bases at J, with 13 bases between the two ends. The germline gives CDR1 MNHNS, CDR2 SASEGT. CDR3 in amino acids: CASSEAGHFYEQFF. CDR3 sequence (DNA): TGTGCCAGCAGTGAAGCGGGACATTTTTACGAGCAGTTCTTC.

The chain joins TRBV20-1 to TRBJ2-1, with 9 bases that match TRBD1. With V trimmed by 4 bases and J by 2 bases, 6 bases remained unmatched. This CDR3 region has 15 residues. In germline, CDR1 is DFQATT, CDR2 SNEGSKA (reference sequence). The CDR3: CSAITGTGPYNEQFF. CDR3 coding DNA: TGCAGTGCTATCACCGGGACAGGGCCCTACAATGAGCAGTTCTTC.

The chain recombines TRBV4-3 with TRBJ1-5; TRBD1 is a possible D gene (5 bases). The CDR3 length is 16 residues. Trimming stripped 2 bases from V and 1 base from J, with 12 bases between. Germline values: CDR1 LGHNA, CDR2 YSLEER. The CDR3 nucleotides read TGCGCCAGCAGCCAAAGATATCGGGACAGCAATCAGCCCCAGCATTTT. It encodes CASSQRYRDSNQPQHF.

The chain has TRBV7-2 and TRBJ1-6; D call uncertain. The CDR3 is 15 residues long. Per germline, CDR1 SGHTA and CDR2 FQGNSA. The ends were cut back, 5 bases at V and 7 bases at J, with 15 bases in the middle. The CDR3 region has the DNA TGTGCCAGCAGCCTCGATTTGGGTTACAATTCACCCCTCCACTTT. This gives the protein CASSLDLGYNSPLHF.

This chain connects TRBV6-6 to TRBJ1-4, with a weak D call TRBD1 (5 bases). The germline V gene encodes CDR1 MNHNY and CDR2 SVGAGI (reference sequence). The CDR3 is made up of 12 amino acids. The V gene lost 7 bases and the J gene lost 7 bases, with 10 bases spanning the gap. Written as DNA, the CDR3 is TGTGCCAGCAAAGGGGCCGGTGAAAAACTGTTTTTT. It encodes CASKGAGEKLFF.

This clonotype came up a few times. This chain uses TRBV7-6 with TRBJ1-4, with D possibly TRBD1 on 5 matching bases. Trimming pared 6 bases from V and 2 bases from J, leaving 13 bases between. CDR1 and CDR2 from the germline V gene are SGHVS and FNYEAQ. This CDR3 contains 15 residues. CDR3 in amino acids: CASRPGTSTNEKLFF. In nucleotides, the CDR3 is TGTGCCAGCAGACCCGGGACGTCGACTAATGAAAAACTGTTTTTT.